The 15 T cell receptor beta chains below come from one sample, sequenced in a study of CD8 T cells in Susac syndrome. RNA was extracted with the RNeasy kit, and a quantity of roughly 0.45 to 1 ug was reverse transcribed using random hexamers. TCRdb reanalysed the immunoSEQ multiplex PCR reads using MiXCR and keeps one entry per CDR3 protein. The repertoire holds about 130,000 distinct CDR3 sequences, around 94% seen once, with 0.065% to 0.09% in the top ten. What was sequenced was CD4+ T cells from PBMCs. These receptors came from a human donor in good health.

This chain uses TRBV5-1 with TRBJ2-2; no definite D call. With 4 bases removed from V and 9 bases from J, the gap between germline ends came to 7 bases. CDR3 size: 11 residues. In germline, CDR1 is SGHRS, CDR2 YFSETQ. This CDR3 reads CASSQSRELFF. In DNA form, the CDR3 reads TGCGCCAGCAGCCAAAGCCGGGAGCTGTTTTTT.

This chain connects TRBV7-9 to TRBJ2-1; 7 bases map to TRBD2. The CDR3 is 14 residues long. V gave up 0 bases and J gave up 7 bases; unmatched junction bases: 3. CDR1 is SEHNR, CDR2 FQNEAQ, per germline (reference sequence). CDR3 sequence: CASSLAGGPNEQFF. CDR3 bases: TGTGCCAGCAGCTTAGCGGGAGGGCCGAATGAGCAGTTCTTC.

The chain combines TRBV19 with TRBJ2-5; the D gene is possibly TRBD2 (6 bases). Germline assignment: CDR1 LNHDA and CDR2 SQIVND (reference sequence). The CDR3 totals 16 residues. Trimming took off 3 bases at V and 5 bases at J, with 19 bases between the two ends. The CDR3 spells CASSIWRGRDRETQYF. CDR3 DNA sequence: TGTGCCAGTAGTATTTGGCGGGGCAGGGACCGGGAGACCCAGTACTTC. Full variable domain (remainder filled in from reference TRBV19 and TRBJ2-5): DGGITQSPKYLFRKEGQNVTLSCEQNLNHDAMYWYRQDPGQGLRLIYYSQIVNDFQKGDIAEGYSVSREKKESFPLTVTSAQKNPTAFYLCASSIWRGRDRETQYFGPGTRLLVL.

The chain uses TRBV5-1 and TRBJ1-1, with D unclear. Germline V lookup: CDR1 SGHRS, CDR2 YFSETQ. The CDR3 is made up of 14 amino acids. The germline V and J ends were trimmed by 6 bases and 5 bases, with 17 bases remaining between them. The CDR3 region has the DNA TGCGCCAGCAACGTTGACCGAACGGGGACTGAAGCTTTCTTT. It yields the protein CASNVDRTGTEAFF.

The chain links TRBV20-1 to TRBJ2-5; 10 bases line up with TRBD2. This CDR3 has 14 amino acids. V dropped 3 bases and J dropped 5; count of bases not matched to a gene: 6. Germline V gene sequence: CDR1 DFQATT, CDR2 SNEGSKA (reference sequence). Written as DNA, the CDR3 is TGCAGTGCTAGCGCTAGCGGGAGTCTTGAGACCCAGTACTTC. This encodes CSASASGSLETQYF.

This chain connects TRBV27 to TRBJ2-1, with 7 bases identical to TRBD2. Germline V gene sequence: CDR1 MNHEY, CDR2 SMNVEV (reference sequence). Losses at the gene ends were 7 bases for V and 0 bases for J; bases not matched to a gene: 12. This CDR3 region has 17 residues. CDR3 sequence (DNA): TGTGCCAGCAATTCGGCGGTCGGGGGGAACTCCTACAATGAGCAGTTCTTC. Amino acids: CASNSAVGGNSYNEQFF.

This clonotype was seen just once. This chain links TRBV7-2 with TRBJ2-7; D is unresolved. This CDR3 contains 15 residues. The V end was cut by 2 bases, the J end by 0 bases, with 11 bases between. CDR1 is SGHTA and CDR2 is FQGNSA in the germline V gene. CDR3 region: CASSLSVLPSYEQYF. The CDR3 nucleotides read TGTGCCAGCAGCTTATCCGTTCTCCCCTCCTACGAGCAGTACTTC.

The V call is TRBV6-2 or TRBV6-3, the J call TRBJ2-2; 14 bases match TRBD2. The CDR3 extends over 19 amino acids. Germline-derived CDR1 and CDR2 are MNHEY and SVGEGT. Trimming removed 5 bases from V and 4 bases from J; junction bases left unmatched: 12. CDR3 region: CASSQIRTSGRSGTGELFF. The CDR3 DNA follows: TGTGCCAGCAGTCAAATCCGGACTAGCGGGAGGTCGGGCACCGGGGAGCTGTTTTTT.

The chain is built from TRBV29-1 and TRBJ1-1; 8 nucleotides agree with TRBD1. V shed 3 bases and J 4 bases; nucleotides not matched to a gene: 4. CDR3 length equals 13 residues. Germline V gene sequence: CDR1 SQVTM, CDR2 ANQGSEA. CDR3 in DNA: TGCAGCGTTGAGGCCACAGGGGGCACTGAAGCTTTCTTT. It encodes CSVEATGGTEAFF.

The table lists this clonotype with a few counts. The V gene is TRBV30, the J gene TRBJ1-2, with a possible D match to TRBD1 (5 bases). Germline CDR1 GTSNPN, CDR2 SVGIG (reference sequence). V was trimmed by 2 bases and J by 6 bases, leaving 13 bases between them. This CDR3 region has 13 residues. CDR3 bases: TGTGCCTGGAGTATCGCTTGGGGGAATGGCTACACCTTC. Amino acids: CAWSIAWGNGYTF.

Only one count was recorded for this clonotype. The chain employs TRBV27 and TRBJ2-7, with D possibly matching TRBD2 (5 bases). The CDR3 loop spans 12 amino acids. Germline CDR1 MNHEY, CDR2 SMNVEV (reference sequence). The V gene lost 4 bases and the J gene lost 8 bases, with 12 bases spanning the gap. The CDR3 nucleotides are TGTGCCAGCAGTTCCACTCCGGGAAAGCAGTACTTC. Its translation is CASSSTPGKQYF.

This clonotype was picked up a small number of times. This chain links TRBV6-2 or TRBV6-3 with TRBJ1-1; no clear D. This CDR3 comprises 13 residues. CDR1 is MNHEY, CDR2 SVGEGT, per germline. Trimming left V 6 bases short and J 0 bases short, with 8 bases between. CDR3 loop: CASSVTLNTEAFF. DNA for the CDR3: TGTGCCAGCAGCGTTACACTGAACACTGAAGCTTTCTTT.

This clonotype appeared once. The rearrangement links TRBV20-1 to TRBJ2-1, with TRBD2 matching 7 bases. CDR3 length: 13 amino acids. Trimming removed 2 bases from V and 4 bases from J; junction bases left unmatched: 2. CDR1 is DFQATT, CDR2 SNEGSKA, per germline (reference sequence). The CDR3 loop reads CSARPGGYNEQFF. The DNA of the CDR3 is TGCAGTGCTAGACCGGGAGGTTACAATGAGCAGTTCTTC.

The J gene is TRBJ2-5, the V gene TRBV29-1; tentative D call: TRBD2 (6 bases). V was trimmed by 8 bases and J by 5 bases, leaving 9 bases between them. CDR1 and CDR2 (germline): SQVTM, ANQGSEA. The CDR3 totals 10 residues. The CDR3 DNA reads TGCAGCACCCGGGGGGAGACCCAGTACTTC. Translation gives CSTRGETQYF.

This chain connects TRBV3-1 to TRBJ2-5, with a weak D call TRBD2 (5 bases). V lost 5 bases and J 5 bases, leaving 9 bases between the germline ends. The germline V gene encodes CDR1 LGHDT and CDR2 YNNKEL (reference sequence). There are 12 residues in the CDR3. CDR3 in DNA: TGTGCCAGCAGCACTAGTTTGGAGACCCAGTACTTC. The encoded protein is CASSTSLETQYF.